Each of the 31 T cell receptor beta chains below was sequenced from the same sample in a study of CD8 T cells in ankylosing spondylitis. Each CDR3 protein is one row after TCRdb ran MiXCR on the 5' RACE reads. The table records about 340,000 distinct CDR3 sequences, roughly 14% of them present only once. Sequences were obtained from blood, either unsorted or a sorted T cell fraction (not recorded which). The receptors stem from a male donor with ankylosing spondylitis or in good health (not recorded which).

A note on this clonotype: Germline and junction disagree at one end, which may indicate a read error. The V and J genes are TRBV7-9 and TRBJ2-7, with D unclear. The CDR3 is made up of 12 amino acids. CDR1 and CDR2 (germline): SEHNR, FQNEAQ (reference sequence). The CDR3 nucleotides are TGTGCCAGCAGCTGGGAACAGAAGCCCTACGACTTC. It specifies CASSWEQKPYDF.

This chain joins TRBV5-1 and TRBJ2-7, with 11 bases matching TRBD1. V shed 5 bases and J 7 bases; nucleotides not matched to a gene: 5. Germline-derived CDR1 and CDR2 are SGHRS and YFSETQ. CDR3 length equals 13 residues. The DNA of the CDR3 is TGCGCCAGCAGTGGGACAGGGGGTATTGAGCAGTACTTC. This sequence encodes CASSGTGGIEQYF.

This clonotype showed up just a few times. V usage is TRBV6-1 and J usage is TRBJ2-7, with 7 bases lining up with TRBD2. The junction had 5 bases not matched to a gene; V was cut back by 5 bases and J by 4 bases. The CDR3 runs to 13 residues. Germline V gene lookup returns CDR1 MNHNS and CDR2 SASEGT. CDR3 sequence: CASSQGTKYEQYF. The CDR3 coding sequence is TGTGCCAGCAGTCAAGGGACTAAATACGAGCAGTACTTC.

Here the CDR3 reads CASSSLGTSGQETQYF. CDR3 DNA sequence: TGCGCCAGCAGCTCCCTTGGGACCTCGGGGCAAGAGACCCAGTACTTC. This chain connects TRBV5-1 to TRBJ2-5; tentatively, D is TRBD1 or TRBD2 (5 bases each). The CDR3 is 16 residues long. Germline V lookup: CDR1 SGHRS, CDR2 YFSETQ. V dropped 3 bases and J dropped 2 bases, with 17 bases sitting between them.

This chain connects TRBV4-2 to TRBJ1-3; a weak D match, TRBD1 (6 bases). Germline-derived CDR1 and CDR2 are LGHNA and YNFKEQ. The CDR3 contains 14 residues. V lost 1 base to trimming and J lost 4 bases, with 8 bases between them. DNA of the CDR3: TGTGCCAGCAGCCAAGCAGGGGCCGGAAACACCATATATTTT. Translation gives CASSQAGAGNTIYF.

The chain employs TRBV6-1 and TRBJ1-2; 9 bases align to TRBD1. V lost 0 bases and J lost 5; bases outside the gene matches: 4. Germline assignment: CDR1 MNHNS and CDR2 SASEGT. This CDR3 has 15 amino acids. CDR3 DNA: TGTGCCAGCAGTGAAGCTAACAGGGGGCTATATGGCTACACCTTC. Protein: CASSEANRGLYGYTF.

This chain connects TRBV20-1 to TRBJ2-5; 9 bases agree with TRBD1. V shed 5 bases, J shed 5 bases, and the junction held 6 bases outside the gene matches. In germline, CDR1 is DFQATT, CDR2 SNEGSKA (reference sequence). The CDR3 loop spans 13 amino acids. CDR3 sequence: CSALSQGAETQYF. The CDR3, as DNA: TGCAGTGCTTTGTCACAGGGGGCCGAGACCCAGTACTTC.

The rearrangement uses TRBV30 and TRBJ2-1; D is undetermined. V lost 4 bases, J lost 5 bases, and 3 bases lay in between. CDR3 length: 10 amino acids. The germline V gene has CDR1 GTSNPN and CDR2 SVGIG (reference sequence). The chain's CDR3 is CAWKDNEQFF. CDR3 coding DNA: TGTGCCTGGAAAGACAATGAGCAGTTCTTC.

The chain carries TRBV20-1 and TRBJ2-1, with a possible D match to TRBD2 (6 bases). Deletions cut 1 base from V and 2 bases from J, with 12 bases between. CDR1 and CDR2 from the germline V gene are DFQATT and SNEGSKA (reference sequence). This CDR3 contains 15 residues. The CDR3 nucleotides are TGCAGTGCTAGAGTGGCGGGAACGACCTACAATGAGCAGTTCTTC. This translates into CSARVAGTTYNEQFF.

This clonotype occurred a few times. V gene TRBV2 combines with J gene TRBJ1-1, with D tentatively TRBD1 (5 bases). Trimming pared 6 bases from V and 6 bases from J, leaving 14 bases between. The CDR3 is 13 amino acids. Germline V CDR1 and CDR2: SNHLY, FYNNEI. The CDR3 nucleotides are TGTGCCAGCAGGCTAGGACGGGGCTCTGAAGCTTTCTTT. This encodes CASRLGRGSEAFF.

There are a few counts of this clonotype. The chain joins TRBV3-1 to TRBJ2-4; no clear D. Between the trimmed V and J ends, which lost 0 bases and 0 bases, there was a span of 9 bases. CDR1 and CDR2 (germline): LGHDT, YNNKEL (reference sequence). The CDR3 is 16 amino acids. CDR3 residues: CASSQEGHLAKNIQYF. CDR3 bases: TGTGCCAGCAGCCAAGAAGGGCACCTAGCCAAAAACATTCAGTACTTC.

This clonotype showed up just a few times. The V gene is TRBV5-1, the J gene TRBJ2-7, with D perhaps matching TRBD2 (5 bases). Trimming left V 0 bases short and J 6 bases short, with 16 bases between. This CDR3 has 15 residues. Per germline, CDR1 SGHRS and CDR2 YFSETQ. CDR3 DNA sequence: TGCGCCAGCAGCTTGGATCCTAGTAGCGTTGCCGAGCAGTACTTC. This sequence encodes CASSLDPSSVAEQYF.

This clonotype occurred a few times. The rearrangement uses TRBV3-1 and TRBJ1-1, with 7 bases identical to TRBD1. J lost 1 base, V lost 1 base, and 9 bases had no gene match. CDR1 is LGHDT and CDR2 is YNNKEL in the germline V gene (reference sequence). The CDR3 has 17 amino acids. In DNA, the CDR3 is TGTGCCAGCAGCCAAGGCTTGACAGGGAGGGAGAACACTGAAGCTTTCTTT. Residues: CASSQGLTGRENTEAFF.

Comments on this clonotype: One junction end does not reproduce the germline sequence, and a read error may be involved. The CDR3 DNA reads TGCGCCAGCAGCCTGGATTTGGGGGGGGCCCTCTTT. It translates to CASSLDLGGALF. The chain carries TRBV5-1 and TRBJ1-1, with D perhaps TRBD1 (6 bases). The CDR3 covers 12 residues. Per the germline V gene, CDR1 is SGHRS and CDR2 is YFSETQ.

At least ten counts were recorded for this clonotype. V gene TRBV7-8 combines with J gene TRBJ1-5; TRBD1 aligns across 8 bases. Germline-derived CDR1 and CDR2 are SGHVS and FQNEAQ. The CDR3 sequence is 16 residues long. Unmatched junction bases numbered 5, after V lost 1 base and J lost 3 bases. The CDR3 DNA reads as TGTGCCAGCAGCTTAGGGACAGGGCGTACCAATCAGCCCCAGCATTTT. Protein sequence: CASSLGTGRTNQPQHF.

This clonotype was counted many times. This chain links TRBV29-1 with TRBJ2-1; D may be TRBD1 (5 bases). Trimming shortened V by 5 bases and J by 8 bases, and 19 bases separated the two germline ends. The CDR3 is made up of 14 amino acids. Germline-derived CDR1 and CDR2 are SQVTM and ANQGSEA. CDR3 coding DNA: TGCAGCGTTCAGACTCGGACACCTGGAGATGAGCAGTTCTTC. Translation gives CSVQTRTPGDEQFF.

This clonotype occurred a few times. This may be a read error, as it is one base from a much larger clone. The CDR3 loop reads CASSFASYEQYF. For the CDR3, the DNA is TGTGCCAGCAGCTTTGCCTCCTACGAGCAGTACTTC. The gene calls are TRBV12-3 or TRBV12-4 and TRBJ2-7, with D hard to call. The CDR3 is 12 amino acids. V was shortened by 6 bases and J by 0 bases, with 6 bases between the two germline ends.

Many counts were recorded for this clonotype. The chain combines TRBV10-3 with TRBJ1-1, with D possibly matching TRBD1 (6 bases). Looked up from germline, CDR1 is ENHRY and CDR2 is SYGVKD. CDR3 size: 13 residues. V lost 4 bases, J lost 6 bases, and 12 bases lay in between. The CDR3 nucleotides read TGTGCCATCAGTGTCGCCAGGGGTTCTGAAGCTTTCTTT. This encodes CAISVARGSEAFF.

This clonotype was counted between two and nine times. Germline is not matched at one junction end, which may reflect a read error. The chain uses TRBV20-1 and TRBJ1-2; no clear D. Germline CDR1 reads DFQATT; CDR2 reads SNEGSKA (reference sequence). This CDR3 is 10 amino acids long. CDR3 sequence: CSARVPGQVF. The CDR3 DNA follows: TGCAGTGCTAGAGTTCCGGGCCAGGTGTTC.

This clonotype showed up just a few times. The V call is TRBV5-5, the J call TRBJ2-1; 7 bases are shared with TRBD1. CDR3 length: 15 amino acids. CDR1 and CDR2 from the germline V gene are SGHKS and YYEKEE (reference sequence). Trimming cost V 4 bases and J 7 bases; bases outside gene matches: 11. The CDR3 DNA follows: TGTGCCAGCAGCCTGACAGGGCCTTCGGGGAATGAGCAGTTCTTC. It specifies CASSLTGPSGNEQFF.

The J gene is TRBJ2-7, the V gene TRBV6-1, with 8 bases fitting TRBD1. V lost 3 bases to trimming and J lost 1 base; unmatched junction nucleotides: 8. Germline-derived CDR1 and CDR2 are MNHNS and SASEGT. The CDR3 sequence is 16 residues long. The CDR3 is CASSEAQGALSYEQYF. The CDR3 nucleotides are TGTGCCAGCAGTGAGGCTCAGGGGGCACTTTCCTACGAGCAGTACTTC.

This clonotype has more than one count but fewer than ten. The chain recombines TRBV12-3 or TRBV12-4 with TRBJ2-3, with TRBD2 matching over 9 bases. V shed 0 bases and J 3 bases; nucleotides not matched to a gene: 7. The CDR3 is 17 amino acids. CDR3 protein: CASSLARGGRATDTQYF. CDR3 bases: TGTGCCAGCAGTTTAGCGCGCGGCGGGAGGGCAACAGATACGCAGTATTTT.

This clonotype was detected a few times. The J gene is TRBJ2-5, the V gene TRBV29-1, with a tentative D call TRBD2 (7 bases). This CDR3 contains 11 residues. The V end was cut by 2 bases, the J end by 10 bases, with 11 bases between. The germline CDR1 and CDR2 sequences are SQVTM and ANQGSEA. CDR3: CSVERGGDQYF. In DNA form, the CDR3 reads TGCAGCGTTGAAAGGGGGGGTGACCAGTACTTC.

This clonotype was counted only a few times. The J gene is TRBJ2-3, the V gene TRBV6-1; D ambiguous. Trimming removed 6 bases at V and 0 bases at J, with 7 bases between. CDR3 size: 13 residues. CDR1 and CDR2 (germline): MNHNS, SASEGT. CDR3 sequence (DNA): TGTGCCAGCAGAGACCGAAGCACAGATACGCAGTATTTT. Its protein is CASRDRSTDTQYF.

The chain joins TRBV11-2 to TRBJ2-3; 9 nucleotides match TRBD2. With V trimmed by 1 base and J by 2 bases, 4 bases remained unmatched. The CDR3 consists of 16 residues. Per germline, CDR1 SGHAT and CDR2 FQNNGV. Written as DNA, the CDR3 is TGTGCCAGCAGCTTAGCGCCTAGCGGGACCACAGATACGCAGTATTTT. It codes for CASSLAPSGTTDTQYF.

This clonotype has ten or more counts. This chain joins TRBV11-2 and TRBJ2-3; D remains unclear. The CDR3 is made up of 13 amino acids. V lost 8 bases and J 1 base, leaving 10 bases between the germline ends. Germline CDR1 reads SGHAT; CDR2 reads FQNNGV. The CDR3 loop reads CASLRSGTDTQYF. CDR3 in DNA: TGTGCCAGCTTGAGGAGTGGCACAGATACGCAGTATTTT. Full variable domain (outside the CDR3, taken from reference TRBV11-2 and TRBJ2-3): EAGVAQSPRYKIIEKRQSVAFWCNPISGHATLYWYQQILGQGPKLLIQFQNNGVVDDSQLPKDRFSAERLKGVDSTLKIQPAKLEDSAVYLCASLRSGTDTQYFGPGTRLTVL.

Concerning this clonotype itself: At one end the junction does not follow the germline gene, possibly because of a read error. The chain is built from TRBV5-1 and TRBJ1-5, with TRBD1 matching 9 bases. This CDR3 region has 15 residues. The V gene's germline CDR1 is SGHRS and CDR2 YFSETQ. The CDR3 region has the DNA TGCTCCAGCAGCCCTCTCGGGACAGGGAAGGAGCCCCAGCATTTT. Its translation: CSSSPLGTGKEPQHF.

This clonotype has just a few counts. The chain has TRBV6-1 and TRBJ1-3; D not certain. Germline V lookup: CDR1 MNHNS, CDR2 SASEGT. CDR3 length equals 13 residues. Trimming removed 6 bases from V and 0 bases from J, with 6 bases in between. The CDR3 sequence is CASRESSGNTIYF. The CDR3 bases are TGTGCCAGCAGAGAGAGCTCTGGAAACACCATATATTTT.

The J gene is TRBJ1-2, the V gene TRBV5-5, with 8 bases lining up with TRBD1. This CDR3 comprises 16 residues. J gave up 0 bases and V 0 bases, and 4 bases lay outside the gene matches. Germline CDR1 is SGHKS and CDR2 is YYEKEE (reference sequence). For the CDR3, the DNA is TGTGCCAGCAGCTTGGCCACAGGGGGGGCTAACTATGGCTACACCTTC. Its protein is CASSLATGGANYGYTF.

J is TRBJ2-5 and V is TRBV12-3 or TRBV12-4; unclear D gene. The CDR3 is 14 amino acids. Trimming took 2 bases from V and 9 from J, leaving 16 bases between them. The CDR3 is CASSLSAQSGAQYF. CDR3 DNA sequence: TGTGCCAGCAGTTTATCGGCCCAATCTGGGGCCCAGTACTTC.

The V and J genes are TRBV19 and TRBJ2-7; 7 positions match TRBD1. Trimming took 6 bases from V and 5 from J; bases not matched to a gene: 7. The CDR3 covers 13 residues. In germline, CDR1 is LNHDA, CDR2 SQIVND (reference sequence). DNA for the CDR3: TGTGCCAGTAGGCACACAGGGGTGCACGAGCAGTACTTC. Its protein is CASRHTGVHEQYF.